Included here is one TCR beta chain sequence, with context. The entry originates in a study of blood T cell repertoires in COVID-19. The wider study: The study drew acute and convalescent COVID-19 samples from the United States, Italy and Spain. Sources were T cells, B-cell-depleted T cells, or PBMCs; the material itself was cDNA or gDNA.

In the original workflow: From reference gene primer amplification, estimates of nucleated cell counts were derived. The repertoire was sequenced with immunoSEQ multiplex PCR; TCRdb's copy has only in-frame clones and lacks some. V and J calls and clone size follow that table, whereas D and trimming were derived from the DNA. The sample has a few hundred thousand clones; about 91% are singletons. The germline V gene has CDR1 SQVTM and CDR2 ANQGSEA. The CDR3 covers 14 residues. J was trimmed by 2 bases and V by 5 bases; bases with no gene match: 5. This sequence joins TRBV29-1 and TRBJ2-5; 10 positions agree with TRBD2. The receptor's source is a man older than 75 with acute or convalescent COVID-19. Sequencing was performed on peripheral blood. CDR3 in amino acids: CSVTSGTSQETQYF. The CDR3 coding sequence is TGCAGCGTTACTAGCGGGACTTCACAAGAGACCCAGTACTTC.